The 2 T cell receptor beta chains presented below share a single source sample, sequenced in a study of shared clonotypes between healthy human individuals. Generated by immunoSEQ multiplex PCR, the TCRdb table keeps only in-frame clones and is missing some. The table lists a few million clones, over 85% of them singletons. Material: naive CD4+ T cells from PBMCs. Regarding subset: CD45RA+ positively selected. These receptors were taken from a man aged 18 to 29 in good health. Some clones in this sample may be carry-over from other donors' samples.

The genes are TRBV27 and TRBJ1-4; TRBD1 agrees at 9 bases. Germline values: CDR1 MNHEY, CDR2 SMNVEV (reference sequence). This CDR3 comprises 14 residues. The trim removed 6 bases at V and 7 bases at J, leaving 6 bases unmatched. The CDR3 loop reads CASRPGTGSEKLFF. CDR3 bases: TGTGCCAGCAGGCCCGGGACAGGGAGTGAAAAACTGTTTTTT. Supplemented by reference TRBV27 and TRBJ1-4, the full variable domain reads EAQVTQNPRYLITVTGKKLTVTCSQNMNHEYMSWYRQDPGLGLRQIYYSMNVEVTDKGDVPEGYKVSRKEKRNFPLILESPSPNQTSLYFCASRPGTGSEKLFFGSGTQLSVL.

The V and J genes are TRBV18 and TRBJ1-2; D remains ambiguous. With 6 bases removed from V and 4 bases from J, the gap between germline ends came to 15 bases. Germline V gene data show CDR1 as KGHSH and CDR2 as LQKENI. The CDR3 is made up of 14 amino acids. In DNA, the CDR3 is TGTGCCAGCTCCGCTGGCCTTGGACTCTATGGCTACACCTTC. It specifies CASSAGLGLYGYTF.